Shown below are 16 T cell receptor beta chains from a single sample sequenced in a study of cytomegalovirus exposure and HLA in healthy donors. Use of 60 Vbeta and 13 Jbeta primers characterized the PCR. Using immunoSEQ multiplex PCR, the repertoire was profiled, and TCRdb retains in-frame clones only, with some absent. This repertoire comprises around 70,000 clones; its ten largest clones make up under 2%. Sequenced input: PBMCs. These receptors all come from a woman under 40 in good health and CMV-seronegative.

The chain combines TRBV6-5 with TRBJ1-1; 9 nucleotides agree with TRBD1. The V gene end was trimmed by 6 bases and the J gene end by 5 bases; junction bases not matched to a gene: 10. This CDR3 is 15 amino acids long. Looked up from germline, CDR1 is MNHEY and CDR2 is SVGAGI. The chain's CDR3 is CASSTRGTGRTEAFF. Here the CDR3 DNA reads TGTGCCAGCAGCACGAGGGGGACAGGGCGAACTGAAGCTTTCTTT.

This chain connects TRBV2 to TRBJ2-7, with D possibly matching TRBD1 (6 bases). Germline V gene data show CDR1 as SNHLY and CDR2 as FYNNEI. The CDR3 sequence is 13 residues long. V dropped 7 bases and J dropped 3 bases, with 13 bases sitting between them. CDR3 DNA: TGTGCCAGCACCAAACAGGGCGGCTACGAGCAGTACTTC. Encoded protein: CASTKQGGYEQYF.

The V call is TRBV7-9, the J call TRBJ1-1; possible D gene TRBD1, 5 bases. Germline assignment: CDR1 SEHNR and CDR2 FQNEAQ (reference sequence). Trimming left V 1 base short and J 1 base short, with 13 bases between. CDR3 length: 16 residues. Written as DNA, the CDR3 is TGTGCCAGCAGCTTAGAGACAGACCCCAGGAACACTGAAGCTTTCTTT. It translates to CASSLETDPRNTEAFF. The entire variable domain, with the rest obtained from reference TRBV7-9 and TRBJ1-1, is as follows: DTGVSQNPRHKITKRGQNVTFRCDPISEHNRLYWYRQTLGQGPEFLTYFQNEAQLEKSRLLSDRFSAERPKGSFSTLEIQRTEQGDSAMYLCASSLETDPRNTEAFFGQGTRLTVV.

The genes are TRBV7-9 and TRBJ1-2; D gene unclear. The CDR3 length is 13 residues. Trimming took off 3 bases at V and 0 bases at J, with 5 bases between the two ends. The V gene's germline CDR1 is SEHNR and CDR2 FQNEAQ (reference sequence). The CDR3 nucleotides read TGTGCCAGCAGCTTGACTGCTAACTATGGCTACACCTTC. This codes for CASSLTANYGYTF. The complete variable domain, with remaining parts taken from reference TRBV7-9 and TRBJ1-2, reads DTGVSQNPRHKITKRGQNVTFRCDPISEHNRLYWYRQTLGQGPEFLTYFQNEAQLEKSRLLSDRFSAERPKGSFSTLEIQRTEQGDSAMYLCASSLTANYGYTFGSGTRLTVV.

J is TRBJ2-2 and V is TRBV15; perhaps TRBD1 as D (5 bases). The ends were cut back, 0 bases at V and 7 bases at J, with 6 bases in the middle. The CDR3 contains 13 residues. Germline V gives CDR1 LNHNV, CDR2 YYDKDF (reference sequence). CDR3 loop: CATSRDRGGELFF. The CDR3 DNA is TGTGCCACCAGCAGAGATAGGGGCGGGGAGCTGTTTTTT.

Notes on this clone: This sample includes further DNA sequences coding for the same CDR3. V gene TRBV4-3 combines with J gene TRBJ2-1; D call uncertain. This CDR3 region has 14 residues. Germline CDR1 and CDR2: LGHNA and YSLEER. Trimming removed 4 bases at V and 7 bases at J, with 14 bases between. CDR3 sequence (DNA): TGCGCCAGCAGCCCTACCGATTCGGTGAATGAGCAGTTCTTC. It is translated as CASSPTDSVNEQFF.

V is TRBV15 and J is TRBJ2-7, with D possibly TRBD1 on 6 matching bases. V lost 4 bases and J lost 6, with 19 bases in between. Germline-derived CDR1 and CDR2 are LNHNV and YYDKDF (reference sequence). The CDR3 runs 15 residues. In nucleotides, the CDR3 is TGTGCCACCAGCAACCCCCGGCAGGGGCCCTCCGAGCAGTACTTC. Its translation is CATSNPRQGPSEQYF.

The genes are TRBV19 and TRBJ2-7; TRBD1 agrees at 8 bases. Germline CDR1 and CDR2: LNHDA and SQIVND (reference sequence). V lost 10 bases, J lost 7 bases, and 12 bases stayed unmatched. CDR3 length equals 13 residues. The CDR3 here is CATYDRGTREQYF. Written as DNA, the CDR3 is TGTGCCACTTACGACAGGGGCACACGGGAGCAGTACTTC.

The CDR3 loop is CASSPGVRTLTDTQYF. The CDR3 DNA reads as TGTGCCAGCTCCCCGGGGGTGAGGACCCTCACAGATACGCAGTATTTT. V is TRBV18 and J is TRBJ2-3; D is perhaps TRBD2 (6 bases). Trimming removed 6 bases from V and 2 bases from J, with 18 bases in between. In germline, CDR1 is KGHSH, CDR2 LQKENI. The CDR3 extends over 16 amino acids. Variable domain in full (rest from reference TRBV18 and TRBJ2-3): NAGVMQNPRHLVRRRGQEARLRCSPMKGHSHVYWYRQLPEEGLKFMVYLQKENIIDESGMPKERFSAEFPKEGPSILRIQQVVRGDSAAYFCASSPGVRTLTDTQYFGPGTRLTVL.

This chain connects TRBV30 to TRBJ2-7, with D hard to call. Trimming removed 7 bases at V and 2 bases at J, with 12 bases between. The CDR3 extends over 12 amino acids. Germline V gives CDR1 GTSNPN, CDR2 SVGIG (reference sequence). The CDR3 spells CASSTEAYEQYF. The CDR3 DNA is TGTGCCTCGTCGACTGAAGCCTACGAGCAGTACTTC. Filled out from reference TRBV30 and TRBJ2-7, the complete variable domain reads SQTIHQWPATLVQPVGSPLSLECTVEGTSNPNLYWYRQAAGRGLQLLFYSVGIGQISSEVPQNLSASRPQDRQFILSSKKLLLSDSGFYLCASSTEAYEQYFGPGTRLTVT.

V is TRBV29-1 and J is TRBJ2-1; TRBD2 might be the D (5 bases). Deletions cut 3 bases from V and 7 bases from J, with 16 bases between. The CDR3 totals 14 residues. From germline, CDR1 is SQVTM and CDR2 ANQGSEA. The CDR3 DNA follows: TGCAGCGTTGACTTTAGAGGGAGACGTAATGAGCAGTTCTTC. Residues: CSVDFRGRRNEQFF.

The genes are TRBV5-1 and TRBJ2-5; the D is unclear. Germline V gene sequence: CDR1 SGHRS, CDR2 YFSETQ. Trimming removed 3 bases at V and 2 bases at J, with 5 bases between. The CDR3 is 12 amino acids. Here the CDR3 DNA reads TGCGCCAGCAGCTCGCAGCAAGAGACCCAGTACTTC. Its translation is CASSSQQETQYF.

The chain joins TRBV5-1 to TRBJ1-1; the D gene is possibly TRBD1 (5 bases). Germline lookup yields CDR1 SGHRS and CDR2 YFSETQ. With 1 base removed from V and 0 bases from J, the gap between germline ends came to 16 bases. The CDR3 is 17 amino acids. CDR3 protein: CASSLSGGKAVNTEAFF. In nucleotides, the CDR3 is TGCGCCAGCAGCTTGAGCGGGGGAAAGGCAGTGAACACTGAAGCTTTCTTT. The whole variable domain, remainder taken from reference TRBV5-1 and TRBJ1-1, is KAGVTQTPRYLIKTRGQQVTLSCSPISGHRSVSWYQQTPGQGLQFLFEYFSETQRNKGNFPGRFSGRQFSNSRSEMNVSTLELGDSALYLCASSLSGGKAVNTEAFFGQGTRLTVV.

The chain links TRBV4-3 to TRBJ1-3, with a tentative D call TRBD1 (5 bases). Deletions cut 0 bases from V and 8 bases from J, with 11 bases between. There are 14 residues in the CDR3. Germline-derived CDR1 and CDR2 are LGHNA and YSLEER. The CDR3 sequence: CASSQEGREDTIYF. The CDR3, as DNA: TGCGCCAGCAGCCAAGAGGGCAGGGAGGACACCATATATTTT.

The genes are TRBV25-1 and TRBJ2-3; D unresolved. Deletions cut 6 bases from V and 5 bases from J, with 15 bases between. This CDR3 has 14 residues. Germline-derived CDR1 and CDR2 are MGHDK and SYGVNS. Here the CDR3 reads CASSVTARGDTQYF. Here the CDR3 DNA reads TGTGCCAGCAGCGTGACTGCGCGAGGAGATACGCAGTATTTT.

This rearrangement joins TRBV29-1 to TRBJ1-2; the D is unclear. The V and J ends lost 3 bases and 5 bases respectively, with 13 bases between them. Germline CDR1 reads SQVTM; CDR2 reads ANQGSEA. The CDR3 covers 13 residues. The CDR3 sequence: CSVDQPGSYGYTF. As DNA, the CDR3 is TGCAGCGTTGATCAGCCGGGTTCGTATGGCTACACCTTC.